Following are 9 T cell receptor beta chains from one sample sequenced in a study of immune cell composition in non-small cell lung cancer. Libraries were prepared by immunoSEQ multiplex PCR; TCRdb keeps only in-frame clonotypes and omits some of them. This repertoire shows 6,400 or so clones, 82% found once; its top ten account for about 8.6%. Normal lung was taken at the farthest possible site, at least 3 cm from tumour. The sequenced material came from non-adjacent lung tissue. These receptors were obtained from a human donor with non-small cell lung cancer.

The gene calls are TRBV18 and TRBJ2-7; the match to TRBD1 covers 10 bases. J was trimmed by 3 bases and V by 3 bases; bases with no gene match: 2. The CDR3 has 14 amino acids. Germline V gene data show CDR1 as KGHSH and CDR2 as LQKENI. For the CDR3, the DNA is TGTGCCAGCTCACCGACAGGGGGCATCTACGAGCAGTACTTC. It encodes CASSPTGGIYEQYF.

This clone was found a few times. The germline gene is not matched at one end of the junction; a read error may be the cause. The chain carries TRBV7-9 and TRBJ2-7; TRBD1 matches at 7 bases. Germline V gene sequence: CDR1 SEHNR, CDR2 FQNEAQ (reference sequence). CDR3 length equals 13 residues. For the CDR3, the DNA is TGTGCCAGCAGCTTAGCATCAAGGGGGCATCCAGACTTC. The encoded protein is CASSLASRGHPDF.

The rearrangement joins TRBV6-1 to TRBJ2-7; D gene ambiguous. Per germline, CDR1 MNHNS and CDR2 SASEGT. CDR3 size: 18 residues. Trimming cost V 2 bases and J 4 bases, with 24 bases left between them. The DNA of the CDR3 is TGTGCCAGCAGTGAAAGGTTCTCGGTGGCAGGTCTGTCTTACGAGCAGTACTTC. Translating it yields CASSERFSVAGLSYEQYF.

The rearrangement links TRBV27 to TRBJ2-1; TRBD2 agrees at 11 bases. The CDR3 is 16 amino acids. The trim removed 5 bases at V and 4 bases at J, leaving 7 bases unmatched. Germline V gives CDR1 MNHEY, CDR2 SMNVEV (reference sequence). The CDR3 here is CASSTGRLAGYNEQFF. The CDR3 nucleotides are TGTGCCAGCAGTACGGGGAGACTAGCGGGGTACAATGAGCAGTTCTTC.

V usage is TRBV5-1 and J usage is TRBJ2-2, with 8 bases lining up with TRBD1. Germline-derived CDR1 and CDR2 are SGHRS and YFSETQ. V gave up 1 base and J gave up 4 bases; unmatched junction bases: 9. This CDR3 comprises 17 residues. Here the CDR3 reads CASSLSRQGSFTGELFF. The CDR3 region has the DNA TGCGCCAGCAGCTTGAGCCGACAGGGGAGTTTCACCGGGGAGCTGTTTTTT. The full variable domain, rest sourced from reference TRBV5-1 and TRBJ2-2, is KAGVTQTPRYLIKTRGQQVTLSCSPISGHRSVSWYQQTPGQGLQFLFEYFSETQRNKGNFPGRFSGRQFSNSRSEMNVSTLELGDSALYLCASSLSRQGSFTGELFFGEGSRLTVL.

The V gene is TRBV11-2, the J gene TRBJ1-2, with 10 bases aligning to TRBD1. The CDR3 is made up of 15 amino acids. With V trimmed by 0 bases and J by 8 bases, 6 bases remained unmatched. CDR1 is SGHAT, CDR2 FQNNGV, per germline. The CDR3 here is CASSLDRTGGRGYTF. Here the CDR3 DNA reads TGTGCCAGCAGCTTAGATAGGACAGGGGGTCGGGGCTACACCTTC.

CDR3 sequence (DNA): TGTGCCAGCAGCCGAGACTCCGGGACTGCCTCAGGCGAGCAGTTCTTC. It codes for CASSRDSGTASGEQFF. The chain has TRBV7-6 and TRBJ2-1, with D possibly matching TRBD2 (6 bases). Germline V gene sequence: CDR1 SGHVS, CDR2 FNYEAQ. The CDR3 spans 16 residues. The V end was cut by 5 bases, the J end by 10 bases, with 24 bases between.

V gene TRBV9 combines with J gene TRBJ1-2; 8 positions match TRBD1. The CDR3 has 12 residues. The ends lost 3 bases at V and 9 bases at J; junction bases unmatched: 4. Germline CDR1 reads SGDLS; CDR2 reads YYNGEE. The CDR3 bases are TGTGCCAGCAGCGCCACAGGGGGTAGCTACACCTTC. It codes for CASSATGGSYTF.

CDR3 sequence reads: CASSLRRDEQFF. For the CDR3, the DNA is TGTGCCAGCAGCTTGAGGAGGGATGAGCAGTTCTTC. The V and J genes are TRBV5-8 and TRBJ2-1; a possible D gene is TRBD2 (6 bases). The CDR3 extends over 12 amino acids. Germline V gene lookup returns CDR1 SGHTS and CDR2 YDEGEE. V lost 1 base and J lost 8, with 7 bases in between.